This TCR beta chain came from a study of T cells after yellow fever vaccination. TCRdb analysed the 5' RACE reads with MiXCR anew, one entry per CDR3 protein. The repertoire holds about 26,000 distinct CDR3 sequences, less than 7% seen once, with 12% in the top ten. The CDR3 is 19 residues long. Germline trimming cut 0 bases from V and 2 bases from J; bases unmatched to any gene: 16. Germline CDR1 and CDR2: ENHRY and SYGVKD. The chain links TRBV10-3 to TRBJ2-7; 7 nucleotides agree with TRBD2. The receptor was isolated from a man aged 25-45 years who received the YFV17D yellow fever vaccine. The sequencing used PBMCs, either bulk or a sorted T-cell subset (CD4+, CD8+, memory, or dextramer-sorted; not recorded which), collected 15 days after the yellow fever booster vaccination. The CDR3 nucleotides are TGTGCCATCAGTGAGTCAGTCGGTCGTAGCGGGCTTGGGACCTACGAGCAGTACTTC. Translating it yields CAISESVGRSGLGTYEQYF.